This T cell receptor (beta chain) was sequenced during a study of neurological immune-mediated disorders. Study results and limitations: Private repertoires in all groups were suggested by the absence of shared CDR3 amino acid sequences among expanded clones across subjects.

This clonotype was counted many times. The antigen remains unidentified. This sample's time point: longitudinal time-point 3. Germline values: CDR1 SEHNR, CDR2 FQNEAQ (reference sequence). The CDR3 is 13 residues long. The V and J ends lost 3 bases and 4 bases respectively, with 9 bases between them. TCRdb passed the 5' RACE reads through MiXCR, listing each CDR3 protein once. The table has about 53,000 distinct CDR3 sequences, roughly 7.7% seen once. The sample was PBMCs. The TCR originated in a woman aged 40 to 50 in good health. The chain links TRBV7-9 to TRBJ1-1; D not resolved. CDR3 region: CASSFPGSTEAFF. CDR3 in DNA: TGTGCCAGCAGCTTTCCGGGGAGCACTGAAGCTTTCTTT.